A selection of T cell receptor beta chains follows, all from one sample in a study of blood T cell repertoires in COVID-19. The method was immunoSEQ multiplex PCR; TCRdb's version includes in-frame clones alone and lacks a portion of them. Of about 300,000 clones in the sample, under 90% were seen once. The sample comprised PBMCs or T cells enriched from blood (not recorded which). Receptors were obtained from a woman between 50 and 59 years old who had been exposed to COVID-19. Both conserved end residues are part of each CDR3. Each record gives: clone size, D gene, V gene, J gene, CDR3 DNA, CDR3 protein. A D gene is named only where the DNA matches it firmly. Clone size is given for some rows only: seen once, a few or many times, or a class if the clone is expanded.

clone size: .
D gene: .
V gene: TRBV19
J gene: TRBJ1-6
CDR3 DNA: TGTGCCAGTAGTAGCAGACAGAGCTCCTATAATTCACCCCTCCACTTT
CDR3 protein: CASSSRQSSYNSPLHF

clone size: .
D gene: TRBD1
V gene: TRBV19
J gene: TRBJ1-4
CDR3 DNA: TGTGCCAGTACCATACGCGGACAGGAGTACACTAATGAAAAACTGTTTTTT
CDR3 protein: CASTIRGQEYTNEKLFF

clone size: once
D gene: .
V gene: TRBV19
J gene: TRBJ1-5
CDR3 DNA: TGTGCCAGTAGCTCGAGGGTCTATCAGCCCCAGCATTTT
CDR3 protein: CASSSRVYQPQHF

clone size: .
D gene: TRBD2
V gene: TRBV5-1
J gene: TRBJ2-1
CDR3 DNA: TGCGCCAGCAGCTTGACGACTAGCGGATACAATGAGCAGTTCTTC
CDR3 protein: CASSLTTSGYNEQFF

clone size: .
D gene: .
V gene: TRBV28
J gene: TRBJ2-7
CDR3 DNA: TGTGCCAGCAGTCCGAAATCTGGGGACAAAAAATCCTACGAGCAGTACTTC
CDR3 protein: CASSPKSGDKKSYEQYF

clone size: .
D gene: TRBD2
V gene: TRBV24-1
J gene: TRBJ2-1
CDR3 DNA: TGTGCCACCAGTGCACCCCTCCGGACTAGCGGGTTCAATGAGCAGTTCTTC
CDR3 protein: CATSAPLRTSGFNEQFF

clone size: .
D gene: .
V gene: TRBV5-1
J gene: TRBJ2-2
CDR3 DNA: TGCGCCAGCAGCTTGGGTCCGTCAGCGTCGAACACCGGGGAGCTGTTTTTT
CDR3 protein: CASSLGPSASNTGELFF

clone size: few
D gene: .
V gene: TRBV3-1/TRBV3-2
J gene: TRBJ2-7
CDR3 DNA: TGTGCCAGCAGCCAAGAAGGAGGGCAATCCTACGAGCAGTACTTC
CDR3 protein: CASSQEGGQSYEQYF

clone size: .
D gene: .
V gene: TRBV3-1/TRBV3-2
J gene: TRBJ2-7
CDR3 DNA: TGTGCCAGCAGCCAACAGGGCCACCCACCCTACGAGCAGTACTTC
CDR3 protein: CASSQQGHPPYEQYF

clone size: .
D gene: TRBD2
V gene: TRBV7-2
J gene: TRBJ2-2
CDR3 DNA: TGTGCCAGCAGCTTATGGGCGGGGGGAGCGAACACCGGGGAGCTGTTTTTT
CDR3 protein: CASSLWAGGANTGELFF

clone size: .
D gene: TRBD2
V gene: TRBV11-3
J gene: TRBJ2-3
CDR3 DNA: TGTGCCAGCAGCTTAGCCCTTGGCGGGGGGAGCACAGATACGCAGTATTTT
CDR3 protein: CASSLALGGGSTDTQYF

clone size: .
D gene: .
V gene: TRBV21-1
J gene: TRBJ2-6
CDR3 DNA: TGTGCCAGCAGCAAAACCTTACTGTCGGCCAACGTCCTGACTTTC
CDR3 protein: CASSKTLLSANVLTF

clone size: .
D gene: TRBD2
V gene: TRBV9
J gene: TRBJ2-1
CDR3 DNA: TGTGCCAGCAGCGTAGTGTTAGCGGGGGGCGATGAGCAGTTCTTC
CDR3 protein: CASSVVLAGGDEQFF

clone size: .
D gene: TRBD2
V gene: TRBV3-1/TRBV3-2
J gene: TRBJ2-5
CDR3 DNA: TGTGCCAGCAGCCCGTTCGCCGGGGGGGCCCAGTACTTC
CDR3 protein: CASSPFAGGAQYF

clone size: .
D gene: .
V gene: TRBV5-4
J gene: TRBJ2-3
CDR3 DNA: TGTGCCAGCAGTTCAGGGACAGATACGCAGTATTTT
CDR3 protein: CASSSGTDTQYF

clone size: .
D gene: .
V gene: TRBV18
J gene: TRBJ2-7
CDR3 DNA: TGTGCCAGCTCACGCGGGGAAGCGTACGAGCAGTACTTC
CDR3 protein: CASSRGEAYEQYF

clone size: .
D gene: .
V gene: TRBV12-3/TRBV12-4
J gene: TRBJ2-1
CDR3 DNA: .
CDR3 protein: CASSLEREFF

clone size: .
D gene: TRBD2
V gene: TRBV28
J gene: TRBJ2-2
CDR3 DNA: TGTGCCAGCAAAGAGGCCGGGACTAGTTGGACCGGGGAGCTGTTTTTT
CDR3 protein: CASKEAGTSWTGELFF

clone size: .
D gene: .
V gene: TRBV7-2
J gene: TRBJ2-1
CDR3 DNA: TGTGCCAGCAGCTTAGCGTATGGTTTTGCCCTATACAATGAGCAGTTCTTC
CDR3 protein: CASSLAYGFALYNEQFF

clone size: .
D gene: TRBD2
V gene: TRBV13
J gene: TRBJ2-1
CDR3 DNA: TGTGCCAGCAGTCCATCGAGGGGAGGGAAGTACAATGAGCAGTTCTTC
CDR3 protein: CASSPSRGGKYNEQFF

clone size: .
D gene: .
V gene: TRBV5-1
J gene: TRBJ2-5
CDR3 DNA: TGCGCCAGCAGCTTGGATGTTTGGGGGGTCCAAGAGACCCAGTACTTC
CDR3 protein: CASSLDVWGVQETQYF

clone size: .
D gene: .
V gene: TRBV28
J gene: TRBJ1-5
CDR3 DNA: TGTGCCAGCGGGAAATTGGGGGAGGGTAACAATCAGCCCCAGCATTTT
CDR3 protein: CASGKLGEGNNQPQHF

clone size: .
D gene: TRBD1
V gene: TRBV7-9
J gene: TRBJ2-1
CDR3 DNA: TGTGCCAGCAGCTTGGGTGGGACAGGGGGCTATGAGCAGTTCTTC
CDR3 protein: CASSLGGTGGYEQFF

clone size: once
D gene: TRBD1
V gene: TRBV7-2
J gene: TRBJ1-1
CDR3 DNA: TGTGCCAGCAGCTCAAGAGGACAGGGAATCACTGAAGCTTTCTTT
CDR3 protein: CASSSRGQGITEAFF

clone size: few
D gene: TRBD1
V gene: TRBV5-4
J gene: TRBJ1-2
CDR3 DNA: TGTGCCAGCAGCCCGGGACAGGGCGGCTATGGCTACACCTTC
CDR3 protein: CASSPGQGGYGYTF

clone size: .
D gene: TRBD2
V gene: TRBV28
J gene: TRBJ2-5
CDR3 DNA: TGTGCCAGCAGGGGAGCGGGGGGGCTTGGGACCCAGTACTTC
CDR3 protein: CASRGAGGLGTQYF

clone size: .
D gene: TRBD1
V gene: TRBV3-1/TRBV3-2
J gene: TRBJ1-1
CDR3 DNA: TGTGCCAGCAGGGGGGACAGGGCATCTGAAGCTTTCTTT
CDR3 protein: CASRGDRASEAFF

clone size: .
D gene: .
V gene: TRBV7-6
J gene: TRBJ1-6
CDR3 DNA: TGTGCCAGCAGTGGTCAACAGGTTAATTCACCCCTCCACTTT
CDR3 protein: CASSGQQVNSPLHF

clone size: .
D gene: TRBD1
V gene: TRBV4-1
J gene: TRBJ2-2
CDR3 DNA: TGCGCCAGCAGCCGGGGCGGGACAGGGTCTCCCGGGGAGCTGTTTTTT
CDR3 protein: CASSRGGTGSPGELFF

clone size: .
D gene: TRBD2
V gene: TRBV3-1/TRBV3-2
J gene: TRBJ2-2
CDR3 DNA: TGTGCCAGCAGCCAAGTTCTGGCGGGGGGGCCCGGGGAGCTGTTTTTT
CDR3 protein: CASSQVLAGGPGELFF

clone size: .
D gene: .
V gene: TRBV19
J gene: TRBJ1-2
CDR3 DNA: TGTGCCAGTGCGTTCACAGGGTCTGGCTACACCTTC
CDR3 protein: CASAFTGSGYTF

clone size: .
D gene: TRBD1
V gene: TRBV2
J gene: TRBJ1-1
CDR3 DNA: TGTGCCAGCAGTCCCCGGGACAGGAGCACTGAAGCTTTCTTT
CDR3 protein: CASSPRDRSTEAFF

clone size: once
D gene: .
V gene: TRBV5-1
J gene: TRBJ2-7
CDR3 DNA: TGCGCCAGCAGTCGTGACAGTCCCGGTACCTACGAGCAGTACTTC
CDR3 protein: CASSRDSPGTYEQYF

clone size: .
D gene: TRBD1
V gene: TRBV11-1
J gene: TRBJ1-1
CDR3 DNA: TGTGCCAGCAGCCGACCACGACAGGGCGAGGGAGCTTTCTTT
CDR3 protein: CASSRPRQGEGAFF

clone size: .
D gene: TRBD2
V gene: TRBV7-2
J gene: TRBJ2-1
CDR3 DNA: TGTGCCAGCAGCATTAGCGGGGGAGGGTACAATGAGCAGTTCTTC
CDR3 protein: CASSISGGGYNEQFF

clone size: .
D gene: .
V gene: TRBV15
J gene: TRBJ1-6
CDR3 DNA: TGTGCCACCAGCAGTGGACAGTTCTCACCCCTCCACTTT
CDR3 protein: CATSSGQFSPLHF

clone size: .
D gene: TRBD2
V gene: TRBV10-3
J gene: TRBJ2-1
CDR3 DNA: TGTGCCATCAGCCAGTATTCGAGCGGGGGGGCCTCTAATGAGCAGTTCTTC
CDR3 protein: CAISQYSSGGASNEQFF

clone size: .
D gene: .
V gene: TRBV7-9
J gene: TRBJ2-2
CDR3 DNA: TGTGCCAGCAGCTTACCGACAGTCTACACCGGGGAGCTGTTTTTT
CDR3 protein: CASSLPTVYTGELFF

clone size: .
D gene: .
V gene: TRBV4-2
J gene: TRBJ2-1
CDR3 DNA: TGTGCCAGCAGCCAAGATATCCCGGGGGAGCTCTACAATGAGCAGTTCTTC
CDR3 protein: CASSQDIPGELYNEQFF

clone size: .
D gene: .
V gene: TRBV6-6
J gene: TRBJ1-2
CDR3 DNA: TGTGCCAGCACCCAGACGACAGGCCACTATGGCTACACCTTC
CDR3 protein: CASTQTTGHYGYTF

clone size: .
D gene: .
V gene: TRBV19
J gene: TRBJ1-2
CDR3 DNA: TGTGCCAGTAGTATGGAGATAGGGGTCGGCTACACCTTC
CDR3 protein: CASSMEIGVGYTF

clone size: .
D gene: .
V gene: TRBV28
J gene: TRBJ2-5
CDR3 DNA: TGTGCCAGCAGTAGCACCGAAGTGCCCCAGTACTTC
CDR3 protein: CASSSTEVPQYF

clone size: once
D gene: TRBD2
V gene: TRBV5-1
J gene: TRBJ2-3
CDR3 DNA: TGCGCCAGCAGCTGGATGCGGGGAGGGACAGATACGCAGTATTTT
CDR3 protein: CASSWMRGGTDTQYF

clone size: .
D gene: TRBD1
V gene: TRBV5-4
J gene: TRBJ1-5
CDR3 DNA: TGTGCCAGCAGCTTGGGGCCAGGGGGGAATCAGCCCCAGCATTTT
CDR3 protein: CASSLGPGGNQPQHF

clone size: .
D gene: TRBD1
V gene: TRBV6-5
J gene: TRBJ1-2
CDR3 DNA: TGTGCCAGCAGTCCCGGGACAGGGTTATATGGCTACACCTTC
CDR3 protein: CASSPGTGLYGYTF

clone size: .
D gene: .
V gene: TRBV24-1
J gene: TRBJ2-1
CDR3 DNA: TGTGCCACCAGTGATTTGGGACAGTACAATGAGCAGTTCTTC
CDR3 protein: CATSDLGQYNEQFF

clone size: .
D gene: .
V gene: TRBV19
J gene: TRBJ2-3
CDR3 DNA: TGTGCCAGTAGTATCGACAGAACAGCAGGTACGCAGTATTTT
CDR3 protein: CASSIDRTAGTQYF

clone size: .
D gene: TRBD1
V gene: TRBV19
J gene: TRBJ2-5
CDR3 DNA: TGTGCCAGTAGCACAGGGGGCGCGGAGACCCAGTACTTC
CDR3 protein: CASSTGGAETQYF

clone size: .
D gene: TRBD2
V gene: TRBV7-2
J gene: TRBJ2-1
CDR3 DNA: TGTGCCAGCAGCCTAGCGGGGAGCTCCTACAATGAACAGTTCTTC
CDR3 protein: CASSLAGSSYNEQFF

clone size: once
D gene: TRBD1
V gene: TRBV30
J gene: TRBJ2-1
CDR3 DNA: TGTGCCTGGAGGAGGGGGCTGAGCTCCTACAATGAGCAGTTCTTC
CDR3 protein: CAWRRGLSSYNEQFF

clone size: once
D gene: .
V gene: TRBV19
J gene: TRBJ1-5
CDR3 DNA: TGTGCCAGTAGTATGAACAACAATCAGCCCCAGCATTTT
CDR3 protein: CASSMNNNQPQHF

clone size: .
D gene: TRBD2
V gene: TRBV29-1
J gene: TRBJ2-3
CDR3 DNA: TGCAGCGTTGGACTGAGCGGGGGGGGCCCAGATACGCAGTATTTT
CDR3 protein: CSVGLSGGGPDTQYF

clone size: .
D gene: .
V gene: TRBV7-9
J gene: TRBJ1-2
CDR3 DNA: TGTGCCAGCAGCTTAGCCACAGCAAACTATGGCTACACCTTC
CDR3 protein: CASSLATANYGYTF

clone size: .
D gene: .
V gene: TRBV30
J gene: TRBJ1-5
CDR3 DNA: TGTGCCTGGAGTGTTAATGTGGAGCAGCCCCAGCATTTT
CDR3 protein: CAWSVNVEQPQHF

clone size: few
D gene: .
V gene: TRBV28
J gene: TRBJ1-6
CDR3 DNA: TGTGCCAGCAGTTACCAACTAATCTATAATTCACCCCTCCACTTT
CDR3 protein: CASSYQLIYNSPLHF